This T cell receptor (beta chain) was observed in a study of OX40 agonist ivuxolimab in advanced cancers. TCRdb's table, derived via immunoSEQ multiplex PCR, lists solely in-frame clones and lacks some. The sample carries around 62,000 clones, roughly 76% recorded once. This clone was observed a few times. The CDR3 spans 11 residues. The germline V and J ends were trimmed by 7 bases and 7 bases, with 10 bases remaining between them. Germline-derived CDR1 and CDR2 are LNHDA and SQIVND (reference sequence). Here the sequenced sample was CD4+ or CD8+ T cells sorted from blood, taken in a trial of the OX40 agonist ivuxolimab. The source of this sequence is an adult with an advanced solid tumor such as melanoma, head and neck, liver or kidney cancer. This sequence joins TRBV19 and TRBJ1-1, with D perhaps TRBD1 (5 bases). In DNA form, the CDR3 reads TGTGCCAGTATAAGGGACCTTGAAGCTTTCTTT. This gives the protein CASIRDLEAFF.